This TCR beta chain was obtained from a study of glioma-infiltrating T cells. The CDR3 contains 15 residues. Trimming shortened V by 3 bases and J by 6 bases, and 14 bases separated the two germline ends. CDR1 and CDR2 (germline): LNHDA, SQIVND (reference sequence). The iRepertoire nested amplicon-rescue multiplex PCR amplified TCR alpha and beta CDR3s from RNA. Each CDR3 protein is one row after TCRdb ran MiXCR on the multiplex PCR reads. This table has around 180,000 distinct CDR3 sequences, over 40% appearing once. Sequencing was performed on glioma tissue, nonneoplastic brain tissue, or PBMCs (not recorded which). This chain uses TRBV19 with TRBJ2-2; D call uncertain. The receptor comes from a human donor with low-grade glioma or glioblastoma, undergoing nonglioma brain surgery, or in good health (not recorded which). Here the CDR3 DNA reads TGTGCCAGTAGTATCGTGCAACAAACCGCCGGGGAGCTGTTTTTT. Translated: CASSIVQQTAGELFF.